This TCR beta chain derives from a study of blood T cell repertoires in COVID-19 (dated by TCRdb to between 2020 and 2021). As for the study more broadly: Samples covering the acute and convalescent phases of COVID-19 were provided by collaborators in the United States, Italy and Spain. The prospective study material was composed of cDNA or gDNA derived from T cells, B-cell-depleted T cells, or PBMCs. Deeply sampled blood TCRbeta repertoires from subjects exposed to, actively infected with, or recovered from COVID-19 were included in the dataset. A freely available public database, intended as a resource for researchers studying the immune response to SARS-CoV-2, is where the repertoires were released. The samples were drawn from two sources: the first 160 participants of the ongoing ImmuneRACE study, and 1,254 subjects contributed by 6 global collaborators. The sample metadata nearly always contained a de-identified subject ID, COVID-19 status, age in years and sex. Where HLA class I and class II types were available, the types were taken from metadata supplied by the sample provider, not from assay-based typing.

Study-level results and caveats: Clinical and demographic metadata were provided uncurated, with the amount varying by source and participant.

Whole blood was collected in K2EDTA tubes by collaborating institutions according to the institutions' own protocols. Collaborator samples were shipped for TCRbeta analysis as frozen whole blood, isolated PBMCs, or DNA extracted from either sample type. TCRbeta CDR3 regions were amplified from genomic DNA by means of the immunoSEQ Assay, a bias-controlled multiplex PCR. As for how the authors treated the data: The number of nucleated cells in each sample was estimated from the amplification of reference gene primers within the assay. To quantify the absolute abundance of each unique TCRbeta CDR3 rearrangement, sequence reads were collapsed and filtered. Productive Simpson clonality was computed per sample as the square root of Simpson's diversity index over productive rearrangements. Drawn from immuneACCESS, this table holds only the in-frame rearrangements with V and J called that TCRdb kept. Clones are partly lost; checked studies trace under half to an unresolved V gene and leave the rest unexplained. The V and J calls and clone size come from that table; D and trimming were worked out from the DNA. This sample has 200,000 to 300,000 clones in its table, and around 80% of those were observed once. Around 5.5% of the sample is held by the ten biggest clonotypes.

This clone appeared once. What this receptor recognizes is not known. Per-base quality was not reported, and no clone a single base away is much larger than it. The source is a human donor in a cohort sampled during active COVID-19. Sequencing was performed on peripheral blood.

The CDR3 is CASSPSAGAGGYTF. The DNA sequence is as follows: TGTGCCAGCAGCCCCTCCGCAGGGGCGGGTGGCTACACCTTC. The V gene is TRBV3-1 (or the pseudogene TRBV3-2) and the J gene is TRBJ1-2; the D gene is perhaps TRBD1, on 6 matching bases. As encoded in the germline V gene (reference sequence), CDR1 is LGHDT while CDR2 is YNNKEL. The CDR3, from cysteine to phenylalanine, totals 14 residues. Only CDR3 DNA is held: 42 bases, read in frame from base 1. The trim is 4 bases for V and 7 bases for J, with a gap of 16 bases between the germline ends.